Listed below are T cell receptor beta chains from one sample, sequenced in a study of neurological immune-mediated disorders. TCRdb used MiXCR to reprocess the 5' RACE reads, holding one entry per CDR3 protein. The sample contains some 60,000 distinct CDR3 sequences, 3% to 4.5% of which appear only once. The sequenced sample was PBMCs. The origin of the receptors is a woman younger than 45 with multiple sclerosis. Each CDR3 is given with its conserved first and last residue. A D gene is named only where the DNA matches it firmly. Only part of the rows carry a size: once, few, many, or a class if the clone is expanded.

abundance: many
j_gene: TRBJ2-2
v_gene: TRBV18
d_gene: TRBD2
CDR3nt: TGTGCCAGCTCGCTGACTAGCGGGAGCACCGGGGAGCTGTTTTTT
CDR3aa: CASSLTSGSTGELFF

abundance: many
j_gene: TRBJ1-1
v_gene: TRBV20-1
d_gene: NA
CDR3nt: TGCAGTGCTAGAGAGGGCGAGGGGCGCACTGAAGCTTTCTTT
CDR3aa: CSAREGEGRTEAFF

abundance: many
j_gene: TRBJ2-7
v_gene: TRBV5-1
d_gene: NA
CDR3nt: TGCGCCAGCAGCTTGAAGGGAGCCGAGCAGTACTTC
CDR3aa: CASSLKGAEQYF

abundance: many
j_gene: TRBJ2-7
v_gene: TRBV6-2/TRBV6-3
d_gene: TRBD2
CDR3nt: TGTGCCAGCAGTTCGGGACTAGCGATCTACGAGCAGTACTTC
CDR3aa: CASSSGLAIYEQYF

abundance: many
j_gene: TRBJ2-2
v_gene: TRBV28
d_gene: NA
CDR3nt: TGTGCCAGCAGTTTATTAGCCCTGAACGAGAACACCGGGGAGCTGTTTTTT
CDR3aa: CASSLLALNENTGELFF

abundance: many
j_gene: TRBJ2-3
v_gene: TRBV5-1
d_gene: NA
CDR3nt: TGCGCCAGCAGCTTGGTCGGAGATACGCAGTATTTT
CDR3aa: CASSLVGDTQYF

abundance: many
j_gene: TRBJ1-2
v_gene: TRBV25-1
d_gene: NA
CDR3nt: TGTGCCAGCAGTGAACGCTATGGCTACACCTTC
CDR3aa: CASSERYGYTF

abundance: many
j_gene: TRBJ1-1
v_gene: TRBV7-9
d_gene: TRBD1
CDR3nt: TGTGCCAGCAGCTTCCAGGGGGGGGCTGAAGCTTTCTTT
CDR3aa: CASSFQGGAEAFF

abundance: many
j_gene: TRBJ2-7
v_gene: TRBV9
d_gene: NA
CDR3nt: TGTGCCAGCAGCGCAGCAAGTTCCTACGAGCAGTACTTC
CDR3aa: CASSAASSYEQYF

abundance: many
j_gene: TRBJ2-5
v_gene: TRBV3-1
d_gene: TRBD2
CDR3nt: TGTGCCAGCAGCCAAGGACTAGCGTTACAAGAGACCCAGTACTTC
CDR3aa: CASSQGLALQETQYF

abundance: many
j_gene: TRBJ2-5
v_gene: TRBV20-1
d_gene: TRBD2
CDR3nt: TGCAGTGCTCCTAGAGCGGGGGGCTCAGAGACCCAGTACTTC
CDR3aa: CSAPRAGGSETQYF

abundance: many
j_gene: TRBJ2-7
v_gene: TRBV5-5
d_gene: NA
CDR3nt: TGTGCCAGCAGCACAGACATGCCCCCCTACGAGCAGTACTTC
CDR3aa: CASSTDMPPYEQYF

abundance: many
j_gene: TRBJ2-3
v_gene: TRBV11-1
d_gene: NA
CDR3nt: TGTGCCAGCAGCTTAGCGGGAGACGCAGATACGCAGTATTTT
CDR3aa: CASSLAGDADTQYF

abundance: many
j_gene: TRBJ1-1
v_gene: TRBV6-6
d_gene: NA
CDR3nt: TGTGCCAGCAGTTACCCCGGGGAGGGCGCTGAAGCTTTCTTT
CDR3aa: CASSYPGEGAEAFF

abundance: many
j_gene: TRBJ1-6
v_gene: TRBV12-3/TRBV12-4
d_gene: TRBD1
CDR3nt: TGTGCCAGCAGTCGTACGGGACAGGTGGGGTCACCCCTCCACTTT
CDR3aa: CASSRTGQVGSPLHF

abundance: many
j_gene: TRBJ1-6
v_gene: TRBV18
d_gene: NA
CDR3nt: TGTGCCAGCTCACGTGAGGTTAGCTCACCCCTCAACTTT
CDR3aa: CASSREVSSPLNF

abundance: many
j_gene: TRBJ1-2
v_gene: TRBV5-6
d_gene: NA
CDR3nt: TGTGCCAGCAGCCCGGACTCTTACAGGGTTTCCTATGGCTACACCTTC
CDR3aa: CASSPDSYRVSYGYTF

abundance: many
j_gene: TRBJ2-7
v_gene: TRBV7-9
d_gene: TRBD2
CDR3nt: TGTGCCAGCAGCTTAGGGCTAGCGGGATGGGACGAGCAGTACTTC
CDR3aa: CASSLGLAGWDEQYF

abundance: NA
j_gene: TRBJ2-7
v_gene: TRBV30
d_gene: NA
CDR3nt: TGTGCCTGGAGTGTTTTTTCGGGCTACGAGCAGTACTTC
CDR3aa: CAWSVFSGYEQYF

abundance: many
j_gene: TRBJ2-3
v_gene: TRBV5-6
d_gene: NA
CDR3nt: TGTGCCAGCAGCGGAACAGGGACCCCACTTCATACGCAGTATTTT
CDR3aa: CASSGTGTPLHTQYF

abundance: many
j_gene: TRBJ2-1
v_gene: TRBV5-6
d_gene: TRBD2
CDR3nt: TGTGCCAGCAGCTCGAAAGGCCTAACTAGCGGGAGAAGGTATGAGCAGTTCTTC
CDR3aa: CASSSKGLTSGRRYEQFF

abundance: many
j_gene: TRBJ2-6
v_gene: TRBV25-1
d_gene: NA
CDR3nt: TGTGCCAGCTCCCCGAAAGAGGCCAACGTCCTGACTTTC
CDR3aa: CASSPKEANVLTF

abundance: many
j_gene: TRBJ2-6
v_gene: TRBV20-1
d_gene: NA
CDR3nt: TGCAGTGCTAGATCCGACATGGTGGCCAACGTCCTGACTTTC
CDR3aa: CSARSDMVANVLTF

abundance: many
j_gene: TRBJ2-1
v_gene: TRBV4-2
d_gene: TRBD2
CDR3nt: TGTGCCAGCAGCCAAGGTGTGACTAGCGAGGTCAATGAGCAGTTCTTC
CDR3aa: CASSQGVTSEVNEQFF

abundance: many
j_gene: TRBJ1-1
v_gene: TRBV12-3/TRBV12-4
d_gene: NA
CDR3nt: TGTGCCAGCGCCCCCGCCTCCTTAAGGGCAAACACTGAAGCTTTCTTT
CDR3aa: CASAPASLRANTEAFF

abundance: many
j_gene: TRBJ2-7
v_gene: TRBV6-5
d_gene: NA
CDR3nt: TGTGCCAGCGGGGGCGCAAGCTCCTACGAGCAGTACTTC
CDR3aa: CASGGASSYEQYF

abundance: many
j_gene: TRBJ2-5
v_gene: TRBV5-1
d_gene: NA
CDR3nt: TGCGCCAGCAGCTTGGGGGATCACAGGGAAGAGACCCAGTACTTC
CDR3aa: CASSLGDHREETQYF

abundance: many
j_gene: TRBJ2-1
v_gene: TRBV28
d_gene: TRBD1
CDR3nt: TGTGCCAGCAGCGCCGGGACAGGGGGATTCTTC
CDR3aa: CASSAGTGGFF